This T cell receptor beta chain was recovered during a study of tumor-infiltrating lymphocytes in localized non-small cell lung cancer. Turning to the study itself: Each patient gave resected tumor and non-adjacent uninvolved lung tissue. The study, taken as a whole, reports: Tumors had more T cell infiltration than uninvolved lung, per TCRbeta sequencing and CD3 counts. Different pieces of the same tissue were used for each assay.

Germline V CDR1 and CDR2: SGHVS, FNYEAQ. This CDR3 is 15 amino acids long. The V end lost 2 bases, the J end lost 7 bases, and 14 bases lay between the germline ends. The repertoire was sequenced with immunoSEQ multiplex PCR; TCRdb's copy has only in-frame clones and lacks some. The table lists 20,000 to 25,000 clones, roughly three fifths of them singletons. In the case of this clone: Its target is not known.

The receptor's source is a human donor with non-small cell lung cancer. The specimen was lung tumor tissue. V is TRBV7-6 and J is TRBJ2-2; no clear D gene. The CDR3, as DNA: TGTGCCAGCAGCTTATATGGCCCCAGCAGCGGGGAGCTGTTTTTT. This codes for CASSLYGPSSGELFF.